One and the same sample provided the 31 T cell receptor beta chains below, sequenced in a study of T cell repertoires in cytomegalovirus infection (dated by TCRdb to about 2019). This specimen's treatment or condition label, interpreted: in vitro stimulation with specific CMV peptide epitopes to enrich CMV-specific T cells. These receptors' targets are unknown. Sequencing was carried out with an Illumina HiSeq 1500. Starting from the raw public reads, TCRdb applied fastp trimming at Q25, assembled clones with MiXCR and retained in-frame beta chains. Entries are consolidated by CDR3 protein sequence, retaining the most common genes and DNA. In this sample the table shows approximately 270,000 distinct CDR3 sequences, roughly a fifth of which occur a single time. The ten largest clones add up to under 25% of the sample. This material consisted of cultured PBMCs, taken from culture after CMV antigen stimulation. The receptors stem from a human donor in good health (CMV status not recorded). Some clones in this sample may be carry-over from other donors' samples.

This clonotype was seen repeatedly, ten times or more. The J gene is TRBJ2-3, the V gene TRBV7-2, with 8 bases that match TRBD2. This CDR3 comprises 19 residues. Germline CDR1 and CDR2: SGHTA and FQGNSA. V shed 5 bases and J 3 bases; nucleotides not matched to a gene: 19. CDR3 in amino acids: CASSARLASQTGLTDTQYF. The CDR3 DNA is TGTGCCAGCAGCGCCAGACTAGCGTCCCAGACGGGTTTAACAGATACGCAGTATTTT.

In its sample, this clonotype was seen many times. The V call is TRBV7-9, the J call TRBJ2-2; the D gene could be TRBD1 or TRBD2 (5 bases each). Germline V gene lookup returns CDR1 SEHNR and CDR2 FQNEAQ (reference sequence). Trimming took off 8 bases at V and 9 bases at J, with 16 bases between the two ends. CDR3 length: 13 residues. The CDR3 loop reads CASEGQPDRELFF. The CDR3, as DNA: TGTGCCAGCGAGGGGCAACCCGACCGGGAGCTGTTTTTT.

This clonotype was seen more than once but under ten times. The rearrangement joins TRBV7-2 to TRBJ1-1, with TRBD1 matching over 8 bases. Germline-derived CDR1 and CDR2 are SGHTA and FQGNSA. The CDR3 consists of 14 residues. J was trimmed by 5 bases and V by 5 bases; bases with no gene match: 7. The CDR3 loop reads CASSHGTGGTEAFF. In DNA, the CDR3 is TGTGCCAGCAGCCACGGCACAGGGGGGACTGAAGCTTTCTTT.

This clonotype came up many times. This chain joins TRBV12-3 or TRBV12-4 and TRBJ2-1, with unresolved D. This CDR3 is 13 amino acids long. The V end was cut by 4 bases, the J end by 14 bases, with 18 bases between. The CDR3 here is CASSSTPDLREFF. Here the CDR3 DNA reads TGTGCCAGCAGTTCGACTCCTGATTTAAGGGAGTTCTTC.

This clonotype showed up many times. The gene calls are TRBV7-6 and TRBJ2-5; 7 bases fit TRBD1. Trimming at V came to 5 bases and at J to 4 bases, leaving 4 bases not matched to a gene. The CDR3 is made up of 13 amino acids. Germline V gene lookup returns CDR1 SGHVS and CDR2 FNYEAQ. The CDR3 nucleotides are TGTGCCAGCAGCCTCCGGGACAGAGAGACCCAGTACTTC. It encodes CASSLRDRETQYF.

As to this clonotype: The germline gene is not matched at one end of the junction; a read error may be the cause. This sequence joins TRBV7-7 and TRBJ2-5, with 9 bases that match TRBD1. The CDR3 sequence is 15 residues long. In germline, CDR1 is SSHAT, CDR2 FNYEAQ (reference sequence). In nucleotides, the CDR3 is TGTGCTAGCACCCTTATTAGGACAGGGGAAGAGACCCAGTACTTC. Its translation: CASTLIRTGEETQYF.

V and J are TRBV7-8 and TRBJ2-1, with TRBD1 identical over 8 bases. The CDR3 has 16 amino acids. From germline, CDR1 is SGHVS and CDR2 FQNEAQ. J lost 3 bases, V lost 5 bases, and 9 bases had no gene match. CDR3 coding DNA: TGTGCCAGCAGCCCAGACAGGGGCTTAGGCTACAATGAGCAGTTCTTC. Translation: CASSPDRGLGYNEQFF.

This chain joins TRBV29-1 and TRBJ2-7; 11 bases are shared with TRBD2. V trimming: 6 bases; J trimming: 3 bases; junction bases outside the gene matches: 4. The CDR3 is made up of 13 amino acids. Germline values: CDR1 SQVTM, CDR2 ANQGSEA. The CDR3 bases are TGCAGCGTGGGGACTAGCGGATACTACGAGCAGTACTTC. This translates into CSVGTSGYYEQYF.

This clonotype was observed a handful of times. This sequence joins TRBV5-1 and TRBJ1-2, with TRBD1 identical over 10 bases. This CDR3 comprises 14 residues. Germline V lookup: CDR1 SGHRS, CDR2 YFSETQ. With V trimmed by 3 bases and J by 7 bases, 6 bases remained unmatched. CDR3 residues: CASSSGGQGGGYTF. The DNA of the CDR3 is TGCGCCAGCAGCTCGGGAGGACAGGGGGGTGGCTACACCTTC. Combining the CDR3 with reference TRBV5-1 and TRBJ1-2 gives the whole variable domain KAGVTQTPRYLIKTRGQQVTLSCSPISGHRSVSWYQQTPGQGLQFLFEYFSETQRNKGNFPGRFSGRQFSNSRSEMNVSTLELGDSALYLCASSSGGQGGGYTFGSGTRLTVV.

Many counts were recorded for this clonotype. The chain joins TRBV6-2 or TRBV6-3 to TRBJ2-7; the match to TRBD1 covers 8 bases. CDR3 length: 16 amino acids. Germline CDR1 MNHEY, CDR2 SVGEGT. The J segment lost 1 base and the V segment lost 6 bases, leaving 11 bases of the junction unmatched. CDR3: CASSESGTGYSYEQYV. CDR3 nucleotides: TGTGCCAGCAGCGAATCCGGGACAGGCTATTCCTACGAGCAGTACGTC.

The chain employs TRBV12-5 and TRBJ2-1; 7 positions match TRBD1. The germline V gene has CDR1 LGHNT and CDR2 FRNRAP. The CDR3 has 15 amino acids. Trimming at V came to 0 bases and at J to 4 bases, leaving 3 bases not matched to a gene. The DNA for the CDR3 is TGTGCTAGTGGTTTGGTGGGACAGCTATACAATGAGCAGTTCTTC. Its translation is CASGLVGQLYNEQFF.

The chain carries TRBV19 and TRBJ2-2, with 8 bases identical to TRBD1. J was trimmed by 6 bases and V by 4 bases; bases with no gene match: 10. This CDR3 is built from 16 residues. The germline CDR1 and CDR2 sequences are LNHDA and SQIVND (reference sequence). CDR3 sequence (DNA): TGTGCCAGTAGTAAAAGACAGGGGTTTAACGCCGGGGAGCTGTTTTTT. This encodes CASSKRQGFNAGELFF.

V and J are TRBV19 and TRBJ2-1, with 8 bases identical to TRBD1. Germline CDR1 is LNHDA and CDR2 is SQIVND (reference sequence). V was clipped by 7 bases and J by 1 base; unmatched bases: 6. CDR3 length: 15 amino acids. The CDR3 nucleotides are TGTGCCAGTACCTACCGGGACAGGTCCTACAATGAGCAGTTCTTC. This sequence encodes CASTYRDRSYNEQFF.

This clonotype showed up just a few times. CDR3 loop: CASSDSIASSGTDTQYF. DNA of the CDR3: TGTGCCAGCAGCGACTCTATAGCGAGCTCAGGCACAGATACGCAGTATTTT. The genes are TRBV9 and TRBJ2-3, with D maybe TRBD2 (5 bases). Germline V lookup: CDR1 SGDLS, CDR2 YYNGEE. V dropped 3 bases and J dropped 1 base, with 18 bases sitting between them. CDR3 size: 17 residues.

The J gene is TRBJ1-1, the V gene TRBV14; D ambiguous. V was pared by 1 base and J by 6 bases, with 9 bases between. This CDR3 is built from 13 residues. CDR1 and CDR2 (germline): SGHDN, FVKESK. CDR3 nucleotide sequence: TGTGCCAGCAGCCAAGGCAACAGAGCTGAAGCTTTCTTT. Its translation is CASSQGNRAEAFF.

The chain couples TRBV7-2 to TRBJ1-5; 8 bases are shared with TRBD1. Per germline, CDR1 SGHTA and CDR2 FQGNSA. Trimming cost V 5 bases and J 6 bases; bases outside gene matches: 9. The CDR3 consists of 15 residues. CDR3 in DNA: TGTGCCAGCAGCCAAAGCGGACAGGGCACTCAGCCCCAGCATTTT. Translating gives CASSQSGQGTQPQHF.

Many counts were recorded for this clonotype. V is TRBV7-2 and J is TRBJ2-1, with a tentative D call TRBD2 (6 bases). V was trimmed by 5 bases and J by 7 bases, leaving 12 bases between them. Germline V gene sequence: CDR1 SGHTA, CDR2 FQGNSA. This CDR3 has 13 residues. The CDR3 sequence is CASSDPGANEQFF. DNA for the CDR3: TGTGCCAGCAGCGACCCGGGAGCAAATGAGCAGTTCTTC.

This rearrangement joins TRBV6-5 to TRBJ1-1; tentative D call: TRBD1 (5 bases). V was clipped by 0 bases and J by 3 bases, with 8 bases between them. CDR1 is MNHEY, CDR2 SVGAGI, per germline. The CDR3 sequence is 14 residues long. CDR3 sequence: CASSYSKGYTEAFF. The CDR3 DNA sequence: TGTGCCAGCAGTTACTCGAAGGGGTACACTGAAGCTTTCTTT.

This clonotype was recorded many times. This chain connects TRBV6-5 to TRBJ2-1; possibly TRBD1 for D (5 bases). Germline CDR1 reads MNHEY; CDR2 reads SVGAGI. Trimming pared 5 bases from V and 3 bases from J, leaving 11 bases between. The CDR3 has 14 residues. CDR3 DNA sequence: TGTGCCAGCAGTCCTAGACAGCGCTACAATGAGCAGTTCTTC. Protein sequence: CASSPRQRYNEQFF.

This chain connects TRBV6-6 to TRBJ1-5, with TRBD1 matching over 8 bases. J lost 7 bases, V lost 6 bases, and 14 bases had no gene match. The CDR3 has 16 amino acids. From germline, CDR1 is MNHNY and CDR2 SVGAGI (reference sequence). The CDR3 DNA reads as TGTGCCAGCAGGAAGAACGCAGGGGGCCTCAGGCAGCCCCAGCATTTT. This sequence encodes CASRKNAGGLRQPQHF.

There are many counts of this clonotype. The chain employs TRBV28 and TRBJ2-5; 12 nucleotides agree with TRBD2. The V gene end was trimmed by 4 bases and the J gene end by 2 bases; junction bases not matched to a gene: 5. Germline values: CDR1 MDHEN, CDR2 SYDVKM. CDR3 length: 16 amino acids. The CDR3 spells CASSSLAGGTQETQYF. In nucleotides, the CDR3 is TGTGCCAGCAGTTCACTAGCGGGAGGAACTCAAGAGACCCAGTACTTC.

The V and J genes are TRBV28 and TRBJ2-3; 14 bases align to TRBD2. Germline V lookup: CDR1 MDHEN, CDR2 SYDVKM. V dropped 6 bases and J dropped 3; count of bases not matched to a gene: 11. The CDR3 runs 18 residues. The CDR3 here is CASSTPTGTSGRTDTQYF. The CDR3 DNA follows: TGTGCCAGCAGCACACCTACGGGGACTAGCGGGAGAACAGATACGCAGTATTTT.

There are a few counts of this clonotype. The rearrangement links TRBV12-3 or TRBV12-4 to TRBJ2-7, with D possibly being TRBD1 (6 bases). V was shortened by 0 bases and J by 5 bases, with 11 bases between the two germline ends. This CDR3 comprises 14 residues. CDR3 in amino acids: CASSLAGRGHEQYF. Written as DNA, the CDR3 is TGTGCCAGCAGTTTAGCGGGCAGGGGCCACGAGCAGTACTTC.

Concerning this clonotype: Possible read error: a much larger clone is one base away. The rearrangement uses TRBV7-8 and TRBJ1-1; 12 nucleotides line up with TRBD1. The length of the CDR3 is 17 residues. Germline V CDR1 and CDR2: SGHVS, FQNEAQ. The CDR3 loop reads CASRLSAGDRGLTEAYF. For the CDR3, the DNA is TGTGCCAGCAGGCTCTCAGCCGGGGACAGGGGGCTCACTGAAGCTTACTTT. The full variable domain, completed using reference TRBV7-8 and TRBJ1-1, is GAGVSQSPRYKVAKRGQDVALRCDPISGHVSLFWYQQALGQGPEFLTYFQNEAQLDKSGLPSDRFFAERPEGSVSTLKIQRTQQEDSAVYLCASRLSAGDRGLTEAYFGQGTRLTVV.

This clonotype appeared many times. The chain combines TRBV7-2 with TRBJ1-1; D not resolved. The CDR3 runs to 15 residues. V lost 1 base and J 2 bases, leaving 11 bases between the germline ends. Germline V gene lookup returns CDR1 SGHTA and CDR2 FQGNSA. The CDR3 is CASSLEPYPNTEAFF. CDR3 nucleotides: TGTGCCAGCAGCTTAGAACCATACCCCAACACTGAAGCTTTCTTT. Full variable domain (remainder filled in from reference TRBV7-2 and TRBJ1-1): GAGVSQSPSNKVTEKGKDVELRCDPISGHTALYWYRQSLGQGLEFLIYFQGNSAPDKSGLPSDRFSAERTGGSVSTLTIQRTQQEDSAVYLCASSLEPYPNTEAFFGQGTRLTVV.

The J gene is TRBJ2-5, the V gene TRBV12-5; TRBD2 aligns across 13 bases. The CDR3 length is 16 residues. J was trimmed by 5 bases and V by 7 bases; bases with no gene match: 10. CDR1 is LGHNT, CDR2 FRNRAP, per germline. The CDR3 spells CASATGLAGVTETQYF. The CDR3 DNA reads as TGTGCTAGTGCTACAGGACTAGCGGGAGTTACGGAGACCCAGTACTTC.

The chain recombines TRBV6-5 with TRBJ2-6; D is unclear. This CDR3 is built from 17 residues. Trimming took 2 bases from V and 0 from J, leaving 11 bases between them. CDR1 and CDR2 from the germline V gene are MNHEY and SVGAGI. In DNA, the CDR3 is TGTGCCAGCAGTTACAGTACCATCGTCTCTGGGGCCAACGTCCTGACTTTC. Translated: CASSYSTIVSGANVLTF.

This clonotype has at least ten counts. The chain uses TRBV7-2 and TRBJ2-3; D might be TRBD2 (6 bases). The CDR3 is 15 amino acids. CDR1 is SGHTA and CDR2 is FQGNSA in the germline V gene. Trimming left V 3 bases short and J 5 bases short, with 15 bases between. The CDR3 DNA reads TGTGCCAGCAGCTTTACTAGCCGGGCACAAGATACGCAGTATTTT. As protein: CASSFTSRAQDTQYF.

The chain recombines TRBV2 with TRBJ1-6; 8 bases fit TRBD1. CDR1 SNHLY and CDR2 FYNNEI come from the germline V gene. Trimming cost V 6 bases and J 14 bases; bases outside gene matches: 12. The CDR3 contains 14 residues. DNA of the CDR3: TGTGCCAGCAGAGCTGGACAGGGATTACTCACCCTCCACTTT. It is translated as CASRAGQGLLTLHF.

V usage is TRBV20-1 and J usage is TRBJ1-6, with D unresolved. The length of the CDR3 is 16 residues. Trimming shortened V by 0 bases and J by 6 bases, and 15 bases separated the two germline ends. The germline CDR1 and CDR2 sequences are DFQATT and SNEGSKA (reference sequence). The CDR3 nucleotides are TGCAGTGCTAGAGATCTAGGCAGGCGGTCTAATTCACCCCTCCACTTT. Amino acids: CSARDLGRRSNSPLHF.

This chain links TRBV18 with TRBJ2-2; D remains unclear. V shed 4 bases and J shed 0 bases, with 6 bases lying between them. The CDR3 is made up of 14 amino acids. The germline V gene has CDR1 KGHSH and CDR2 LQKENI. CDR3 region: CASSRTANTGELFF. The CDR3, as DNA: TGTGCCAGCTCACGCACAGCGAACACCGGGGAGCTGTTTTTT.